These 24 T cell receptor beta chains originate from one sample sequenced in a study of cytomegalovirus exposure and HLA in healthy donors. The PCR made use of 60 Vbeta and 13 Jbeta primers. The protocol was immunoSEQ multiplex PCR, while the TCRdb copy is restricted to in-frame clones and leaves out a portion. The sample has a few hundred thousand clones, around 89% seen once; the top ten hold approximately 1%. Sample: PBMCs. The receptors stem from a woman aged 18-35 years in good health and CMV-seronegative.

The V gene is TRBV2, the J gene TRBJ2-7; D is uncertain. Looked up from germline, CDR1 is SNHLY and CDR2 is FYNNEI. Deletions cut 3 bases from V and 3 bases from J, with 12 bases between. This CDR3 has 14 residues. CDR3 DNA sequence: TGTGCCAGCAGTGACTTAGTTAACGACTACGAGCAGTACTTC. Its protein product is CASSDLVNDYEQYF.

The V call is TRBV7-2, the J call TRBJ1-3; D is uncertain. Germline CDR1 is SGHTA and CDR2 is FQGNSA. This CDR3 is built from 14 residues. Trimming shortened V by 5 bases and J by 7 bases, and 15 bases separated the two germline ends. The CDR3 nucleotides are TGTGCCAGCAGCCGTAGTGGACTGAGGAACACCATATATTTT. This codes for CASSRSGLRNTIYF.

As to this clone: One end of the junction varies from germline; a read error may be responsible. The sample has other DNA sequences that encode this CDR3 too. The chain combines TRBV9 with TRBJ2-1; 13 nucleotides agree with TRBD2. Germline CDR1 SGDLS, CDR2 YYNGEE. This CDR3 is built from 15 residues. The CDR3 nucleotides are TGCGCCAGCAGCCGGACTAGCGGGGGCTACAATGAGCAGTTCTTC. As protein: CASSRTSGGYNEQFF.

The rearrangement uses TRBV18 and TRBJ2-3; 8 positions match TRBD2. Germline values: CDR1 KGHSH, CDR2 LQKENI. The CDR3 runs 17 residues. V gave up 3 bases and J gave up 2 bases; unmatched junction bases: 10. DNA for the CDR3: TGTGCCAGCTCACCGAGGCCCAGCGGGGGACCCACAGATACGCAGTATTTT. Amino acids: CASSPRPSGGPTDTQYF. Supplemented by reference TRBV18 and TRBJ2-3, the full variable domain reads NAGVMQNPRHLVRRRGQEARLRCSPMKGHSHVYWYRQLPEEGLKFMVYLQKENIIDESGMPKERFSAEFPKEGPSILRIQQVVRGDSAAYFCASSPRPSGGPTDTQYFGPGTRLTVL.

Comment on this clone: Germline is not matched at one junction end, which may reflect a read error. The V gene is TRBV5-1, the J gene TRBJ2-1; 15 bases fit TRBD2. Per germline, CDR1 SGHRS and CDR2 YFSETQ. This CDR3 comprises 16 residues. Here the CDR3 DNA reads TGCGCCAGCAGTTTGGGACTAGCGGGGGGTTACAATGAGCAGTTCTTC. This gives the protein CASSLGLAGGYNEQFF.

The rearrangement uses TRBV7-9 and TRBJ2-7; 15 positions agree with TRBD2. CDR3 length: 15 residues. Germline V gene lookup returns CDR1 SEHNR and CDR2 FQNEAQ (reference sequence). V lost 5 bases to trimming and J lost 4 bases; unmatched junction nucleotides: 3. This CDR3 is CASSAGTSGGYEQYF. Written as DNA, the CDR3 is TGTGCCAGCAGCGCCGGGACTAGCGGGGGGTACGAGCAGTACTTC.

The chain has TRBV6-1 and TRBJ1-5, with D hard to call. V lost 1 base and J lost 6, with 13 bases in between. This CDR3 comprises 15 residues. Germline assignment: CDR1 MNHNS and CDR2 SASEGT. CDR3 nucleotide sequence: TGTGCCAGCAGTGAAGGTTCAAATTTGGCTCAGCCCCAGCATTTT. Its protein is CASSEGSNLAQPQHF.

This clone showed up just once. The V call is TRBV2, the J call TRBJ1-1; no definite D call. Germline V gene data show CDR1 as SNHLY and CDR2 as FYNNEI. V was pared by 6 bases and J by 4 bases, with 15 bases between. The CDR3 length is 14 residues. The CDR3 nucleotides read TGTGCCAGCAGCTCCGGGGTGAGGAGCACTGAAGCTTTCTTT. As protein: CASSSGVRSTEAFF. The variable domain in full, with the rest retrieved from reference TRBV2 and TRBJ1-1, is EPEVTQTPSHQVTQMGQEVILRCVPISNHLYFYWYRQILGQKVEFLVSFYNNEISEKSEIFDDQFSVERPDGSNFTLKIRSTKLEDSAMYFCASSSGVRSTEAFFGQGTRLTVV.

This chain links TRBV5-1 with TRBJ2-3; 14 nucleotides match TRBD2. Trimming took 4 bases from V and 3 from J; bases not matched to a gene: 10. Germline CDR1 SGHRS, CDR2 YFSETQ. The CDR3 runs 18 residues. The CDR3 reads CASSTPGTSGSITDTQYF. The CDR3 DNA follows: TGCGCCAGCAGCACCCCCGGGACTAGCGGGAGTATAACAGATACGCAGTATTTT. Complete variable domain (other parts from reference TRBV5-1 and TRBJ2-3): KAGVTQTPRYLIKTRGQQVTLSCSPISGHRSVSWYQQTPGQGLQFLFEYFSETQRNKGNFPGRFSGRQFSNSRSEMNVSTLELGDSALYLCASSTPGTSGSITDTQYFGPGTRLTVL.

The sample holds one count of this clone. The DNA of the CDR3 is TGTGCCAGCAGTTCGGGACTAGAAGAGACCCAGTACTTC. Residues: CASSSGLEETQYF. J is TRBJ2-5 and V is TRBV27, with TRBD2 matching over 8 bases. Germline V gene sequence: CDR1 MNHEY, CDR2 SMNVEV (reference sequence). The CDR3 sequence is 13 residues long. Trimming removed 4 bases from V and 3 bases from J; junction bases left unmatched: 1.

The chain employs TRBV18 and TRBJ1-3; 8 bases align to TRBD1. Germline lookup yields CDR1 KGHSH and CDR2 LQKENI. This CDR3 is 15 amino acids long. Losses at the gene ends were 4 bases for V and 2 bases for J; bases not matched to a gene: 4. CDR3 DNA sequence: TGTGCCAGCTCACGACAGGGGAAAGCTGGAAACACCATATATTTT. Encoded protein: CASSRQGKAGNTIYF.

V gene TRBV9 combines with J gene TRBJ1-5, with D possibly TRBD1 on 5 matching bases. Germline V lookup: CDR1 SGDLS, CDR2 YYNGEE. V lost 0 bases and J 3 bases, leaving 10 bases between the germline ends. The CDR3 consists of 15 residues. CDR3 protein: CASSVGGHTNQPQHF. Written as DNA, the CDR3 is TGTGCCAGCAGCGTAGGAGGACACACCAATCAGCCCCAGCATTTT. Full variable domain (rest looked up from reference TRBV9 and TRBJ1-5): DSGVTQTPKHLITATGQRVTLRCSPRSGDLSVYWYQQSLDQGLQFLIQYYNGEERAKGNILERFSAQQFPDLHSELNLSSLELGDSALYFCASSVGGHTNQPQHFGDGTRLSIL.

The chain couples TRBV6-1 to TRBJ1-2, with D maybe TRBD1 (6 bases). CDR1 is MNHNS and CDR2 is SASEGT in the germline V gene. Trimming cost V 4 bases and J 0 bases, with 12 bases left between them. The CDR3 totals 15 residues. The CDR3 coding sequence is TGTGCCAGCAGTGGGCGACAGGATACTAACTATGGCTACACCTTC. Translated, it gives CASSGRQDTNYGYTF.

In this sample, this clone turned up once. CDR3 DNA sequence: TGTGCCAGCAGCCCCCCTGGGAGACGGGGATATCTCGACGAGCAGTACTTC. Translated, it gives CASSPPGRRGYLDEQYF. The rearrangement uses TRBV11-2 and TRBJ2-7; tentatively, D is TRBD2 (5 bases). V was clipped by 5 bases and J by 5 bases, with 25 bases between them. From germline, CDR1 is SGHAT and CDR2 FQNNGV. CDR3 length: 17 residues.

The CDR3 here is CASSVGVGGAYNEQFF. The CDR3 DNA follows: TGTGCCAGCAGCGTAGGGGTGGGAGGTGCCTACAATGAGCAGTTCTTC. The J gene is TRBJ2-1, the V gene TRBV9, with a possible D match to TRBD2 (6 bases). Germline V CDR1 and CDR2: SGDLS, YYNGEE. V dropped 0 bases and J dropped 2 bases, with 12 bases sitting between them. There are 16 residues in the CDR3.

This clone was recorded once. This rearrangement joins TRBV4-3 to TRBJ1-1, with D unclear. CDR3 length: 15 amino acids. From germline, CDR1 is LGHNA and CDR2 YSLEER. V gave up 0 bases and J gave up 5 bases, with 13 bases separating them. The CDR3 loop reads CASSQDGYSGTEAFF. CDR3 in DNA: TGCGCCAGCAGCCAAGATGGATACAGCGGGACTGAAGCTTTCTTT.

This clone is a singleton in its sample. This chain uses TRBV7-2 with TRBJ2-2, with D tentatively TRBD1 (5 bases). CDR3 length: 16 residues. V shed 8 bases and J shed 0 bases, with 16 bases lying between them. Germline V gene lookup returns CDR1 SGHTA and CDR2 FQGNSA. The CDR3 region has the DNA TGTGCCAGCCACAATTGGGGCGGCGCGAACACCGGGGAGCTGTTTTTT. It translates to CASHNWGGANTGELFF.

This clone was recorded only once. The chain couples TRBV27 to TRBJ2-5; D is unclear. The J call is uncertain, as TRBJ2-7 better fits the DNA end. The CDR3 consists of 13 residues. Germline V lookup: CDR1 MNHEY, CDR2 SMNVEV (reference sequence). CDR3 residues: CASRTLVESEQYF. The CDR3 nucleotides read TGTGCCAGCAGAACCCTAGTAGAGAGCGAGCAGTACTTC.

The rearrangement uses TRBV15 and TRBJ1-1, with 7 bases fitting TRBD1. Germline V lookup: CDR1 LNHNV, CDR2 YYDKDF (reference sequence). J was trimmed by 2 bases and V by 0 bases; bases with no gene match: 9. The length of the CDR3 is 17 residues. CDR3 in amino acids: CATSRDPVQGINTEAFF. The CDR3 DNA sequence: TGTGCCACCAGCAGAGATCCCGTACAGGGGATCAACACTGAAGCTTTCTTT.

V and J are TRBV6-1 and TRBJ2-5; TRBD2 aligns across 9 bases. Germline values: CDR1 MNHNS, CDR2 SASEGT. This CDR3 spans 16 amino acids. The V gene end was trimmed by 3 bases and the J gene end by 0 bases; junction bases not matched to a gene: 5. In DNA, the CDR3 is TGTGCCAGCAGTGAGCGGACTAGCGTAAACCAAGAGACCCAGTACTTC. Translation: CASSERTSVNQETQYF.

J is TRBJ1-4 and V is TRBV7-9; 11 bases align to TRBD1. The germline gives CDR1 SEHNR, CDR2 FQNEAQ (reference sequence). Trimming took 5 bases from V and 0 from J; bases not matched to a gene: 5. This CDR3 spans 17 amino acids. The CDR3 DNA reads TGTGCCAGCAGCCGAGGACAGGGGGCGTCAACTAATGAAAAACTGTTTTTT. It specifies CASSRGQGASTNEKLFF. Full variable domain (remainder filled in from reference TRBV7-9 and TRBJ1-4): DTGVSQNPRHKITKRGQNVTFRCDPISEHNRLYWYRQTLGQGPEFLTYFQNEAQLEKSRLLSDRFSAERPKGSFSTLEIQRTEQGDSAMYLCASSRGQGASTNEKLFFGSGTQLSVL.

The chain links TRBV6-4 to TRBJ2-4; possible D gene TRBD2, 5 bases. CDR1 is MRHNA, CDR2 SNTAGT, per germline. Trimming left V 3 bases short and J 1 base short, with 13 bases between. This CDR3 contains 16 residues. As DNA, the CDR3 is TGTGCCAGCAGTGAAGTTCGGGGATTTGCCAAAAACATTCAGTACTTC. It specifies CASSEVRGFAKNIQYF.

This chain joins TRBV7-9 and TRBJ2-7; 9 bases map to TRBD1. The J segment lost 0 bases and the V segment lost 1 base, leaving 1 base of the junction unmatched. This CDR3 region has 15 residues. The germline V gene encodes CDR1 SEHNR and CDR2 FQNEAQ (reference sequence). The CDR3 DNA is TGTGCCAGCAGCTTAGTGGGACAGGGCTCCTACGAGCAGTACTTC. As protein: CASSLVGQGSYEQYF.

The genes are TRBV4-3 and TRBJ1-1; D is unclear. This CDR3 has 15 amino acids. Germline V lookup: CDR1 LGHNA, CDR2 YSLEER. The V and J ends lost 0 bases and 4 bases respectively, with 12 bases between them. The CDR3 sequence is CASSQDSGRGTEAFF. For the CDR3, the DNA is TGCGCCAGCAGCCAAGATTCCGGACGGGGCACTGAAGCTTTCTTT.